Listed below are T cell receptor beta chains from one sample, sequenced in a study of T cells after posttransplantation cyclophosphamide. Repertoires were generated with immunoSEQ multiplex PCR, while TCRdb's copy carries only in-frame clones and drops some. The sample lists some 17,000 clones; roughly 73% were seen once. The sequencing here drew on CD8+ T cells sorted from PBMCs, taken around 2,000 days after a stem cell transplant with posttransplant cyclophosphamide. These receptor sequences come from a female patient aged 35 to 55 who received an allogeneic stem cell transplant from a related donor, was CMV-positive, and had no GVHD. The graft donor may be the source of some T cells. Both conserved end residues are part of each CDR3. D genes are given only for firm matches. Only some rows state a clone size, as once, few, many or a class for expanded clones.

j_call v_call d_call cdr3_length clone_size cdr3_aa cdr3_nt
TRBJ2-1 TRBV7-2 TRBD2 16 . CASSLSSGGPVDEQFF TGTGCCAGCAGCTTATCGAGCGGGGGGCCCGTGGATGAGCAGTTCTTC
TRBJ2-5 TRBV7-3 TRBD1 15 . CASSVDRGLGETQYF TGTGCCAGCAGCGTGGACAGGGGGTTGGGGGAGACCCAGTACTTC
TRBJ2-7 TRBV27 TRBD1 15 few CASSGPGQGKREQYF TGTGCCAGCAGTGGCCCGGGACAGGGAAAACGCGAGCAGTACTTC
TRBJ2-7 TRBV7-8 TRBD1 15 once CASSSAGTGFYEQYF TGTGCCAGCAGCTCAGCCGGGACAGGGTTCTACGAGCAGTACTTC
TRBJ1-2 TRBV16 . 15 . CASSLQIASNYGYTF TGTGCCAGCAGCCTACAGATTGCTTCTAACTATGGCTACACCTTC
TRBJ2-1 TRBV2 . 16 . CASSERPGVINNEQFF TGTGCCAGCAGTGAACGGCCGGGGGTTATCAACAATGAGCAGTTCTTC
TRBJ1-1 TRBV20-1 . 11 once CSVRENVEAFF TGCAGTGTCAGGGAAAACGTTGAAGCTTTCTTT
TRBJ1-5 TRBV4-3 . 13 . CASSQGAHQPQHF TGCGCCAGCAGCCAGGGAGCCCATCAGCCCCAGCATTTT
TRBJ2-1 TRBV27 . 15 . CASSSGGISYNEQFF TGTGCCAGCAGTTCTGGAGGGATCTCCTACAATGAGCAGTTCTTC
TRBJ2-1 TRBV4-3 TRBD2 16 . CASSQDGAGVYNEQFF TGCGCCAGCAGCCAAGATGGAGCGGGGGTCTACAATGAGCAGTTCTTC
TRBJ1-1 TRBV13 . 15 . CASSLGGLGSPEAFF TGTGCCAGCAGCTTAGGCGGGCTGGGGAGCCCTGAAGCTTTCTTT
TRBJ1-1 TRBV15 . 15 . CATSRDLRQNTEAFF TGTGCCACCAGCAGAGATCTTAGACAGAACACTGAAGCTTTCTTT
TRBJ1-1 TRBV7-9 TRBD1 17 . CASSLFATGGLNTEAFF TGTGCCAGCAGCTTATTCGCTACAGGGGGGTTGAACACTGAAGCTTTCTTT
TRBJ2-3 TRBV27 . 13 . CASSGLRQDTQYF TGTGCCAGCAGTGGACTCCGCCAAGATACGCAGTATTTT
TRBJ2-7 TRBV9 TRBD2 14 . CASSDSGGPHEQYF TGTGCCAGCAGCGATAGCGGGGGGCCCCACGAGCAGTACTTC
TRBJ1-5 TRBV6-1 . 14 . CASRPVGRNQPQHF TGTGCCAGCAGACCCGTCGGTCGGAATCAGCCCCAGCATTTT
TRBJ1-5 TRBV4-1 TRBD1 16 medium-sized CASSQGQGITNQPQHF TGCGCCAGCAGCCAAGGACAGGGGATTACGAATCAGCCCCAGCATTTT
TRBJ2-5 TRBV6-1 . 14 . CASSEASGQETQYF TGTGCCAGCAGTGAAGCTTCAGGTCAAGAGACCCAGTACTTC
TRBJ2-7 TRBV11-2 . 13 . CASSLARGYEQYF TGTGCCAGCAGCTTGGCGCGGGGCTACGAGCAGTACTTC
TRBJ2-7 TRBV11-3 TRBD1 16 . CASSLGGRQGAYEQYF TGTGCCAGCAGCTTAGGAGGTAGGCAGGGGGCCTACGAGCAGTACTTC
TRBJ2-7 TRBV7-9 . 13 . CATLRDNTYEQYF TGTGCCACCCTCCGGGACAACACCTACGAGCAGTACTTC
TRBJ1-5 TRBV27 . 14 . CASSLGQKNQPQHF TGTGCCAGCAGTTTAGGGCAGAAAAATCAGCCCCAGCATTTT
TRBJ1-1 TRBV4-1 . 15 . CASSQEGGLNTEAFF TGCGCCAGCAGCCAAGAAGGCGGCCTTAACACTGAAGCTTTCTTT
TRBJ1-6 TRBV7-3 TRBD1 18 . CASSLTGGKGSYNSPLHF TGTGCCAGCAGCTTGACAGGGGGGAAGGGCTCCTATAATTCACCCCTCCACTTT
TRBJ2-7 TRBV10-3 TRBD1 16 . CAISDASGTDSYEQYF TGTGCCATCAGTGACGCCTCCGGGACAGACTCCTACGAGCAGTACTTC
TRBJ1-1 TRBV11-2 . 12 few CASSYLEPEAFF TGTGCCAGCAGCTACCTCGAGCCTGAAGCTTTCTTT
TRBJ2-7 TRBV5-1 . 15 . CASSLEYTGRYEQYF TGCGCCAGCAGCTTGGAGTACACAGGCCGCTACGAGCAGTACTTC
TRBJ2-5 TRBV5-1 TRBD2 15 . CASKTGLAGRETQYF TGCGCCAGCAAAACGGGACTAGCGGGGAGGGAGACCCAGTACTTC
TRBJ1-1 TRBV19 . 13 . CASRPPGSPEAFF TGTGCCAGTAGGCCCCCGGGGTCCCCTGAAGCTTTCTTT
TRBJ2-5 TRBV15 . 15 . CATSSRLRQGETQYF TGTGCCACCAGCAGTCGGCTTCGGCAGGGGGAGACCCAGTACTTC
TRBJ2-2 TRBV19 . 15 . CASTTDTPNTGELFF TGTGCCAGTACCACGGACACGCCGAACACCGGGGAGCTGTTTTTT
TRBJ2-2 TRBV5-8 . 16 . CASSLGTGIISGELFF TGTGCCAGCAGCTTGGGTACAGGGATAATATCCGGGGAGCTGTTTTTT
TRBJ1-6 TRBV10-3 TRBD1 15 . CAISDPGTGLGPLHF TGTGCCATCAGTGATCCGGGGACAGGACTGGGACCCCTCCACTTT
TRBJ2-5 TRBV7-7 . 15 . CASSLGAGWGETQYF TGTGCTAGCAGCTTAGGTGCAGGGTGGGGAGAGACCCAGTACTTC
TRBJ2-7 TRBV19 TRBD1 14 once CASSFRGRTYEQYF TGTGCCAGTAGTTTCAGGGGGCGGACCTACGAGCAGTACTTC
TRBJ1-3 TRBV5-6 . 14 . CASSQRGGLSPIYF TGTGCCAGCAGCCAACGGGGGGGCCTTAGCCCCATATATTTT
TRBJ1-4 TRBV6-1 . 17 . CASSEGGGIATNEKLFF TGTGCCAGCAGTGAAGGAGGAGGCATCGCAACTAATGAAAAACTGTTTTTT
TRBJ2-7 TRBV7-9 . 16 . CASSLELARGINEQYF TGTGCCAGCAGCTTAGAACTCGCTAGGGGTATCAACGAGCAGTACTTC
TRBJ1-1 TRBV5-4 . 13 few CASSLAPQGEAFF TGTGCCAGCAGCTTGGCACCCCAGGGTGAAGCTTTCTTT
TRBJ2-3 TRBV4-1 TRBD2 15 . CASSSLAGDTDTQYF TGCGCCAGCAGTTCACTAGCGGGGGACACAGATACGCAGTATTTT
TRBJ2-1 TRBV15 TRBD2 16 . CATSREVGGGDNEQFF TGTGCCACCAGCAGAGAAGTGGGCGGGGGGGACAATGAGCAGTTCTTC
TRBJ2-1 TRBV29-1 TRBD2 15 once CSVDGGGTSYNEQFF TGCAGCGTTGATGGGGGGGGGACGTCCTACAATGAGCAGTTCTTC
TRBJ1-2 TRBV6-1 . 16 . CASSEEDKPANYGYTF TGTGCCAGCAGTGAGGAAGACAAACCAGCTAACTATGGCTACACCTTC
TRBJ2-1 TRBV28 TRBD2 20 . CASSFHILAGLGGWGNEQFF TGTGCCAGCAGTTTCCACATCCTAGCGGGGCTCGGGGGTTGGGGCAATGAGCAGTTCTTC
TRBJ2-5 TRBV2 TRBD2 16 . CASKGTSGGRWETQYF TGTGCCAGCAAGGGGACTAGCGGGGGGCGGTGGGAGACCCAGTACTTC
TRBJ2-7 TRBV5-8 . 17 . CASSLYLVRGASYEQYF TGTGCCAGCAGCTTATATTTGGTCAGGGGGGCGTCCTACGAGCAGTACTTC
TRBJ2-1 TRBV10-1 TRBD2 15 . CASSAERGGYNEQFF TGCGCCAGCAGTGCGGAGCGGGGGGGTTACAATGAGCAGTTCTTC
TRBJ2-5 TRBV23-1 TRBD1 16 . CASSRRDRGRGETQYF TGCGCCAGCAGTCGCCGCGACAGGGGGCGCGGGGAGACCCAGTACTTC
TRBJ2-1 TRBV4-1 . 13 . CASSQEIYNEQFF TGCGCCAGCAGCCAAGAAATATACAATGAGCAGTTCTTC
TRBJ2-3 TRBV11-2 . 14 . CASRSTGPTDTQYF TGTGCCAGCAGATCTACAGGGCCCACAGATACGCAGTATTTT
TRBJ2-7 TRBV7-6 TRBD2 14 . CASSHTSGGHEQYF TGTGCCAGCAGCCATACTAGCGGGGGACACGAGCAGTACTTC
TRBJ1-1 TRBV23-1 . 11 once CASPPGTEAFF TGCGCCAGCCCCCCAGGCACTGAAGCTTTCTTT
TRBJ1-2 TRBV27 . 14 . CASSPGHKGVGYTF TGTGCCAGCAGTCCGGGACATAAAGGAGTCGGCTACACCTTC
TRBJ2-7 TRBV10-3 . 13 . CAISLPGTAEQYF TGTGCCATCAGCCTGCCGGGAACAGCCGAGCAGTACTTC